This T cell receptor (beta chain) was observed in a study of vaccination and CD4 T cells after COVID-19. About the study: Nasal swab PCR detected SARS-CoV-2 in convalescent patients; nine had mild disease, one severe.

Sequenced with the Oncomine TCR Beta short-read assay was DNA taken from cultured CD4+ T cells. It was from cultured CD4+ T cells that genomic DNA was extracted. TCRdb processed the PCR reads anew with MiXCR; each CDR3 protein has one entry. The sample contains 15,000 to 20,000 distinct CDR3 sequences, about 50% of which appear only once. About this clonotype itself: The target antigen is unknown.

The time point denotes: late sampling 161 to 241 days after vaccination in three convalescent patients. Treatment described: roughly 11-day PBMC culture with coronavirus spike peptide pools or control peptides (ViraFEST assay). It was with roughly 9.6 IU/ml IL-2 and around 9.5 ug/ml peptide pools that more than 1.5 million PBMCs per well were cultured. Cells received half-medium changes with fresh IL-2 medium on days 3 and 7. This CDR3 spans 16 amino acids. The V and J ends lost 4 bases and 4 bases, in that order; junction bases with no gene match: 8. In germline, CDR1 is SGHTA, CDR2 FQGNSA. This receptor was obtained from a human donor who had recovered from COVID-19. The material was CD4+ T cells from blood, cultured in vitro, obtained about 7 months after SARS-CoV-2 vaccination. The J gene is TRBJ2-7, the V gene TRBV7-2, with 12 positions matching TRBD1. CDR3 sequence: CASSSRDRGRYYEQYF. The DNA of the CDR3 is TGTGCCAGCAGCTCCCGGGACAGGGGGCGTTATTACGAGCAGTACTTC.